This passage covers 32 T cell receptor beta chains from one sample sequenced in a study of T cells in localized non-small cell lung cancer. Produced via immunoSEQ multiplex PCR; TCRdb's table is partial and in-frame only. The repertoire holds 13,000 or so clones, with approximately 90% as singletons. Material: peripheral blood mononuclear cells, obtained before any cancer treatment. Receptors originate from a man aged 35 to 69 with stage III lung adenocarcinoma.

The chain is built from TRBV27 and TRBJ1-1; TRBD1 is a possible D gene (5 bases). The germline CDR1 and CDR2 sequences are MNHEY and SMNVEV (reference sequence). The germline V and J ends were trimmed by 5 bases and 5 bases, with 15 bases remaining between them. CDR3 length: 14 amino acids. The CDR3 is CASSTRGGGTEAFF. CDR3 coding DNA: TGTGCCAGCAGTACCCGGGGGGGAGGGACTGAAGCTTTCTTT.

The chain carries TRBV4-1 and TRBJ2-7; 9 nucleotides line up with TRBD1. Germline V gene data show CDR1 as MGHRA and CDR2 as YSYEKL. The CDR3 is made up of 15 amino acids. J gave up 2 bases and V 5 bases, and 7 bases lay outside the gene matches. The CDR3 here is CASSSPGQGAYEQYF. Here the CDR3 DNA reads TGCGCCAGCAGCTCCCCGGGACAGGGTGCCTACGAGCAGTACTTC.

The chain carries TRBV29-1 and TRBJ2-2; no clear D gene. The CDR3 is made up of 15 amino acids. Deletions cut 3 bases from V and 0 bases from J, with 11 bases between. Germline V lookup: CDR1 SQVTM, CDR2 ANQGSEA. The CDR3 bases are TGCAGCGTTGAGCCGTCTGGGTCGAACACCGGGGAGCTGTTTTTT. This sequence encodes CSVEPSGSNTGELFF.

This chain uses TRBV7-9 with TRBJ2-7; 12 bases are shared with TRBD2. Trimming cost V 4 bases and J 1 base; bases outside gene matches: 11. The CDR3 is 18 residues long. Germline V gene lookup returns CDR1 SEHNR and CDR2 FQNEAQ (reference sequence). DNA of the CDR3: TGTGCCAGCAGCTCACGTCTAGCGGGAGGGCCTCGGTCCTACGAGCAGTACTTC. Amino acid sequence: CASSSRLAGGPRSYEQYF.

This clone has a single count. The chain recombines TRBV9 with TRBJ2-1, with D perhaps being TRBD1 or TRBD2 (5 bases each). The V and J ends lost 3 bases and 8 bases respectively, with 12 bases between them. This CDR3 is built from 13 residues. The germline gives CDR1 SGDLS, CDR2 YYNGEE. The CDR3 region is CASSARGPDEQFF. The CDR3 nucleotides read TGTGCCAGCAGCGCGAGGGGCCCAGATGAGCAGTTCTTC.

The V and J genes are TRBV28 and TRBJ2-7; possible D gene TRBD1, 7 bases. V was pared by 7 bases and J by 6 bases, with 16 bases between. CDR1 MDHEN and CDR2 SYDVKM come from the germline V gene. The CDR3 covers 13 residues. CDR3: CASNLLRGAEQYF. The CDR3 DNA reads TGTGCCAGCAACCTCCTCAGGGGGGCCGAGCAGTACTTC.

As concerns this clone: Germline and junction disagree at one end, which may indicate a read error. The chain couples TRBV27 to TRBJ1-3, with 7 bases identical to TRBD1. Per the germline V gene, CDR1 is MNHEY and CDR2 is SMNVEV (reference sequence). The CDR3 runs 14 residues. As DNA, the CDR3 is TGTGTCAGCAGTTTTACAGGGGAGGGAAACACCATATATTTT. It encodes CVSSFTGEGNTIYF.

This chain uses TRBV28 with TRBJ1-2; 8 bases fit TRBD1. The germline V gene has CDR1 MDHEN and CDR2 SYDVKM. The CDR3 runs to 13 residues. The trim removed 6 bases at V and 4 bases at J, leaving 4 bases unmatched. Here the CDR3 reads CASRLGQVYGYTF. CDR3 nucleotide sequence: TGTGCCAGCAGACTGGGACAGGTCTATGGCTACACCTTC.

The genes are TRBV15 and TRBJ2-7; D remains ambiguous. In germline, CDR1 is LNHNV, CDR2 YYDKDF (reference sequence). V was trimmed by 3 bases and J by 3 bases, leaving 9 bases between them. This CDR3 has 13 amino acids. The CDR3 reads CATSSISGYEQYF. The CDR3 DNA reads as TGTGCCACCAGCAGTATTAGTGGCTACGAGCAGTACTTC.

V and J are TRBV7-9 and TRBJ2-1, with D possibly called TRBD1 or TRBD2 (6 bases each). With 4 bases removed from V and 12 bases from J, the gap between germline ends came to 16 bases. Per germline, CDR1 SEHNR and CDR2 FQNEAQ (reference sequence). The CDR3 totals 13 residues. This CDR3 is CASSWDSLGGQFF. CDR3 nucleotides: TGTGCCAGCAGCTGGGACTCTTTAGGGGGGCAGTTCTTC.

On this clone: An end of the junction differs from the germline gene, which may be a read error. The rearrangement links TRBV5-1 to TRBJ2-2, with 7 bases matching TRBD1. This CDR3 region has 17 residues. CDR1 is SGHRS and CDR2 is YFSETQ in the germline V gene. DNA of the CDR3: TGCGCCGGCAGCCTGACCCCCGGGACAGAGAACACCGGGGAGCTGTTTTTT. Protein: CAGSLTPGTENTGELFF.

The chain is built from TRBV13 and TRBJ1-1; TRBD1 is a possible D gene (5 bases). With 0 bases removed from V and 4 bases from J, the gap between germline ends came to 12 bases. The CDR3 contains 15 residues. Germline V CDR1 and CDR2: PRHDT, FYEKMQ (reference sequence). CDR3 residues: CASSLGGGATTEAFF. The CDR3 DNA reads as TGTGCCAGCAGCTTAGGGGGAGGGGCGACCACTGAAGCTTTCTTT.

The V call is TRBV5-1, the J call TRBJ2-2; the D gene is possibly TRBD1 (5 bases). V lost 4 bases and J 4 bases, leaving 17 bases between the germline ends. Looked up from germline, CDR1 is SGHRS and CDR2 is YFSETQ. CDR3 length equals 16 residues. The CDR3 sequence: CASSNDGAPSTGELFF. The CDR3 DNA reads as TGCGCCAGCAGCAACGATGGGGCTCCGAGCACCGGGGAGCTGTTTTTT.

V is TRBV19 and J is TRBJ1-5; D is ambiguous. CDR3 length: 14 amino acids. The V end lost 5 bases, the J end lost 7 bases, and 15 bases lay between the germline ends. Germline V gives CDR1 LNHDA, CDR2 SQIVND (reference sequence). CDR3 sequence: CASSETRGSQPQHF. The CDR3 nucleotides are TGTGCCAGTAGTGAGACGCGGGGAAGCCAGCCCCAGCATTTT.

This chain links TRBV9 with TRBJ2-7; D perhaps matches TRBD2 (5 bases). Germline V gives CDR1 SGDLS, CDR2 YYNGEE. Deletions cut 8 bases from V and 4 bases from J, with 22 bases between. This CDR3 contains 15 residues. The CDR3 here is CASGGLGESLYEQYF. CDR3 DNA sequence: TGTGCCAGTGGCGGGCTGGGCGAATCGCTATACGAGCAGTACTTC.

Remarks on this clone: One end of the junction does not line up with germline, which may come from a read error. CDR3: CASSFGLAGMDF. The CDR3 DNA reads as TGTGCCAGCAGCTTCGGACTAGCGGGAATGGACTTC. The chain employs TRBV7-2 and TRBJ2-7; 12 nucleotides agree with TRBD2. Germline CDR1 reads SGHTA; CDR2 reads FQGNSA. The CDR3 is made up of 12 amino acids.

The chain employs TRBV7-6 and TRBJ1-4; D not certain. Germline-derived CDR1 and CDR2 are SGHVS and FNYEAQ. This CDR3 is 15 amino acids long. Trimming shortened V by 4 bases and J by 3 bases, and 12 bases separated the two germline ends. CDR3 sequence: CASSSLGVANEKLFF. In DNA, the CDR3 is TGTGCCAGCAGCTCTCTCGGGGTCGCTAATGAAAAACTGTTTTTT.

The chain carries TRBV6-1 and TRBJ2-5, with D tentatively TRBD2 (5 bases). V lost 4 bases, J lost 2 bases, and 8 bases lay in between. The CDR3 loop spans 13 amino acids. Germline V gene lookup returns CDR1 MNHNS and CDR2 SASEGT. The CDR3 DNA reads as TGTGCCAGCAGTGGACGGGGTCAAGAGACCCAGTACTTC. Translation: CASSGRGQETQYF.

CDR3 residues: CASSFPGANEKLFF. CDR3 in DNA: TGTGCCAGCAGCTTTCCAGGAGCTAATGAAAAACTGTTTTTT. This sequence joins TRBV5-5 and TRBJ1-4, with unresolved D. V gave up 2 bases and J gave up 3 bases, with 8 bases separating them. Germline CDR1 reads SGHKS; CDR2 reads YYEKEE (reference sequence). The CDR3 consists of 14 residues.

The rearrangement links TRBV18 to TRBJ2-1; 7 nucleotides match TRBD2. The ends lost 0 bases at V and 10 bases at J; junction bases unmatched: 9. This CDR3 region has 15 residues. Per the germline V gene, CDR1 is KGHSH and CDR2 is LQKENI. The CDR3 nucleotides are TGTGCCAGCTCACCACCGATACTGGGGGGGAGCGAGCAGTTCTTC. This encodes CASSPPILGGSEQFF.

The J gene is TRBJ2-1, the V gene TRBV5-5; 9 bases agree with TRBD1. With V trimmed by 0 bases and J by 4 bases, 2 bases remained unmatched. From germline, CDR1 is SGHKS and CDR2 YYEKEE (reference sequence). The CDR3 consists of 15 residues. The CDR3 region is CASSLDRGRYNEQFF. The CDR3 coding sequence is TGTGCCAGCAGCTTGGACAGGGGGCGATACAATGAGCAGTTCTTC. Looking up the rest from reference TRBV5-5 and TRBJ2-1 gives the full variable domain: DAGVTQSPTHLIKTRGQQVTLRCSPISGHKSVSWYQQVLGQGPQFIFQYYEKEERGRGNFPDRFSARQFPNYSSELNVNALLLGDSALYLCASSLDRGRYNEQFFGPGTRLTVL.

The chain recombines TRBV5-1 with TRBJ2-1; 10 bases fit TRBD2. This CDR3 spans 15 amino acids. Germline CDR1 is SGHRS and CDR2 is YFSETQ. The V segment lost 4 bases and the J segment 9 bases; nucleotides outside the gene matches: 10. DNA for the CDR3: TGCGCCAGCAGCGCCCCTAGCGGGGGTGATAGTGAGCAGTTCTTC. Protein: CASSAPSGGDSEQFF.

In the case of this clone: Here the CDR3 omits its conserved ending phenylalanine or tryptophan, so a read error is the likely source. The chain uses TRBV15 and TRBJ1-2, with D possibly matching TRBD1 (5 bases). V lost 0 bases and J 4 bases, leaving 18 bases between the germline ends. The CDR3 loop spans 17 amino acids. CDR1 LNHNV and CDR2 YYDKDF come from the germline V gene (reference sequence). CDR3 bases: TGTGCCACCAGCAGAGATCCCGGGACGGAGGTTTTCTATGGCTACACCTCC. The encoded protein is CATSRDPGTEVFYGYTS.

The J gene is TRBJ1-4, the V gene TRBV6-1; D is perhaps TRBD1 (6 bases). This CDR3 region has 14 residues. In germline, CDR1 is MNHNS, CDR2 SASEGT. V was trimmed by 4 bases and J by 6 bases, leaving 12 bases between them. CDR3 sequence (DNA): TGTGCCAGCAGTGGGACAGTGAGCGATGAAAAACTGTTTTTT. This codes for CASSGTVSDEKLFF.

The genes are TRBV19 and TRBJ2-1; 14 bases fit TRBD2. V shed 7 bases, J shed 10 bases, and the junction held 6 bases outside the gene matches. The V gene's germline CDR1 is LNHDA and CDR2 SQIVND (reference sequence). The CDR3 totals 14 residues. Written as DNA, the CDR3 is TGTGCCAGTAAGTCGGGACTAGCGGGGGAGGAGCAGTTCTTC. This gives the protein CASKSGLAGEEQFF.

The rearrangement joins TRBV7-9 to TRBJ2-7, with TRBD1 matching over 11 bases. J lost 2 bases, V lost 3 bases, and 9 bases had no gene match. The CDR3 has 17 residues. Germline V gene sequence: CDR1 SEHNR, CDR2 FQNEAQ (reference sequence). CDR3 sequence (DNA): TGTGCCAGCAGCTTTACCGGGACAGGGGGTGCGCCCTACGAGCAGTACTTC. Residues: CASSFTGTGGAPYEQYF. The whole variable domain, filled in from reference TRBV7-9 and TRBJ2-7, reads DTGVSQNPRHKITKRGQNVTFRCDPISEHNRLYWYRQTLGQGPEFLTYFQNEAQLEKSRLLSDRFSAERPKGSFSTLEIQRTEQGDSAMYLCASSFTGTGGAPYEQYFGPGTRLTVT.

V usage is TRBV19 and J usage is TRBJ2-1, with TRBD2 identical over 7 bases. In germline, CDR1 is LNHDA, CDR2 SQIVND (reference sequence). V shed 1 base and J 6 bases; nucleotides not matched to a gene: 12. The CDR3 runs to 17 residues. DNA of the CDR3: TGTGCCAGTAGTATAGGAATCGGGTCGGGGGGAATCAATGAGCAGTTCTTC. Its translation: CASSIGIGSGGINEQFF.

The chain's CDR3 is CASSPLTGRAYEQYF. The CDR3 DNA reads TGTGCCAGCAGCCCCCTTACCGGGAGGGCCTACGAGCAGTACTTC. The chain is built from TRBV7-9 and TRBJ2-7, with TRBD2 matching over 8 bases. The J segment lost 2 bases and the V segment lost 5 bases, leaving 8 bases of the junction unmatched. The CDR3 is made up of 15 amino acids. Looked up from germline, CDR1 is SEHNR and CDR2 is FQNEAQ (reference sequence).

The chain couples TRBV19 to TRBJ1-1, with D uncertain. CDR1 is LNHDA, CDR2 SQIVND, per germline (reference sequence). V was pared by 6 bases and J by 0 bases, with 11 bases between. This CDR3 has 14 residues. The CDR3 region has the DNA TGTGCCAGTAGACGCGGAGGGCTGAACACTGAAGCTTTCTTT. It yields the protein CASRRGGLNTEAFF.

J is TRBJ2-7 and V is TRBV2, with 11 nucleotides matching TRBD2. The CDR3 is made up of 16 amino acids. J lost 3 bases, V lost 6 bases, and 10 bases had no gene match. Germline V gene data show CDR1 as SNHLY and CDR2 as FYNNEI. The CDR3 DNA sequence: TGTGCCAGCAGCCGACTAGCGGGATTACGTGACTACGAGCAGTACTTC. Translated, it gives CASSRLAGLRDYEQYF. Full variable domain (remainder filled in from reference TRBV2 and TRBJ2-7): EPEVTQTPSHQVTQMGQEVILRCVPISNHLYFYWYRQILGQKVEFLVSFYNNEISEKSEIFDDQFSVERPDGSNFTLKIRSTKLEDSAMYFCASSRLAGLRDYEQYFGPGTRLTVT.

The chain joins TRBV18 to TRBJ2-5; D ambiguous. The length of the CDR3 is 12 residues. V lost 4 bases, J lost 1 base, and 4 bases lay in between. Germline CDR1 and CDR2: KGHSH and LQKENI. Here the CDR3 reads CASSRIQETQYF. CDR3 DNA sequence: TGTGCCAGCTCACGTATCCAAGAGACCCAGTACTTC.

The CDR3 loop reads CASSRGQGVGELFF. Written as DNA, the CDR3 is TGTGCCAGCAGCCGGGGACAGGGGGTCGGGGAGCTGTTTTTT. The V call is TRBV14, the J call TRBJ2-2; 11 bases agree with TRBD1. The germline V gene encodes CDR1 SGHDN and CDR2 FVKESK. V gave up 4 bases and J gave up 7 bases; unmatched junction bases: 2. CDR3 length equals 14 residues.